This TCR beta chain was recovered during a study of blood T cell repertoires in COVID-19. This CDR3 contains 17 residues. This clone came up a few times. Per the original data handling: Nucleated cell number was recorded as an estimate derived from reference gene primer amplification. Only in-frame clones appear in the TCRdb table, and some are missing; sequencing was by immunoSEQ multiplex PCR. That table gives V, J and clone size, and the DNA gave D and trimming. The sample shows around 190,000 clones, 75% to 85% of them seen only once. The sequenced sample was peripheral blood. This receptor was identified in a human donor in a cohort sampled during active COVID-19. This rearrangement joins TRBV12-2 to TRBJ2-1; the table's D gene call, TRBD2, was not cross checked with the DNA. TRBV12-2 has pseudogene status. For the CDR3, the DNA is TGTGCAAGTCGCCCTGGACTAGCTCCCAGCTCCTACAATGAGCAGTTCTTC. Encoded protein: CASRPGLAPSSYNEQFF.